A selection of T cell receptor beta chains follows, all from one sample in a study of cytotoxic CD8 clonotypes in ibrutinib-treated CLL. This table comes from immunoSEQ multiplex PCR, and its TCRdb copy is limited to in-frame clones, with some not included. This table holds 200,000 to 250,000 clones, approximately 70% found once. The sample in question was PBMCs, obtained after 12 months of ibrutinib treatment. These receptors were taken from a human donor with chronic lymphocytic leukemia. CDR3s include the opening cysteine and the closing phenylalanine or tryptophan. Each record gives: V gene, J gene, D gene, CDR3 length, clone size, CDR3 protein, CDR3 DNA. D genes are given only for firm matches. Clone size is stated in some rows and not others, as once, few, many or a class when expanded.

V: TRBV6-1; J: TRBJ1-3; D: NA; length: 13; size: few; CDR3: CASLQGSGNTIYF; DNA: TGTGCCAGCCTCCAGGGCTCTGGAAACACCATATATTTT
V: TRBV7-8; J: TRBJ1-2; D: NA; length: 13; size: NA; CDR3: CASSLGRTYGYTF; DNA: TGTGCCAGCAGCTTAGGGCGTACCTATGGCTACACCTTC
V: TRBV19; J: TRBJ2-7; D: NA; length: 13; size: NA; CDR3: CASSGGSFGEQYF; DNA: TGTGCCAGTAGCGGGGGCAGCTTTGGAGAGCAGTACTTC
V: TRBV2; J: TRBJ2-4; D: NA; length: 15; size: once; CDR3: CASRGWNVAKNIQYF; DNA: TGTGCCAGCAGGGGTTGGAATGTAGCCAAAAACATTCAGTACTTC
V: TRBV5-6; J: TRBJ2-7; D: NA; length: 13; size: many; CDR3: CASSPQVGDEQYF; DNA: TGTGCCAGCAGCCCCCAGGTCGGGGACGAGCAGTACTTC
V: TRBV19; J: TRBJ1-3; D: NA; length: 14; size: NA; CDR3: CASSEMGRGNTIYF; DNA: TGTGCCAGTAGTGAAATGGGGAGAGGAAACACCATATATTTT
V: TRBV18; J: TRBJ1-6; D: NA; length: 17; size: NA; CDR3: CASSRTGWGDYNSPLHF; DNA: TGTGCCAGCTCAAGGACGGGTTGGGGAGACTATAATTCACCCCTCCACTTT
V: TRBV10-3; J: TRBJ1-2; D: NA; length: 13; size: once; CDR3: CAIRATGVYGYTF; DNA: TGTGCCATCAGGGCGACAGGAGTCTATGGCTACACCTTC
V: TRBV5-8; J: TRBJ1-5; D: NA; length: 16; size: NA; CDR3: CASSLNEQTGNQPQHF; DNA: TGTGCCAGCAGCTTGAACGAACAAACGGGCAATCAGCCCCAGCATTTT
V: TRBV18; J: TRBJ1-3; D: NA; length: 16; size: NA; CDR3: CASSPLDGGSGNTIYF; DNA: TGTGCCAGCTCACCCCTCGACGGGGGCTCTGGAAACACCATATATTTT